The TCR beta chain described here comes from a study of CD8 T cells in ankylosing spondylitis. Whole-study findings and limits: A motif of roughly eight highly homologous TCR beta variants was seen as apparently characteristic of ankylosing spondylitis blood. CD8+ cells made up the disease-linked clones, which were relatively rare in peripheral blood. Matched ankylosing spondylitis synovial fluid reportedly contained a significantly enriched population of disease-linked clones.

This clonotype was counted many times. Its antigen remains unidentified. Germline-derived CDR1 and CDR2 are MGHDK and SYGVNS. There are 17 residues in the CDR3. V was pared by 2 bases and J by 6 bases, with 10 bases of the junction left unmatched. It was by quantitative 5'-RACE with molecular barcodes that TCR beta libraries were made. TCRdb redid the calling of the 5' RACE reads with MiXCR, one entry per CDR3 protein. The table includes 450,000 to 550,000 distinct CDR3 sequences, roughly 5.3% detected once. Sequenced: blood, either unsorted or a sorted T cell fraction (not recorded which). The TCR comes from a male donor with ankylosing spondylitis. The gene calls are TRBV25-1 and TRBJ2-1, with 10 bases identical to TRBD1. CDR3 sequence (DNA): TGTGCCAGCAGTGAAGTCATAGGGACAGGGGACGCCAATGAGCAGTTCTTC. It specifies CASSEVIGTGDANEQFF.